The T cell receptor (beta chain) under discussion was sequenced for a study of shared clonotypes between healthy human individuals (dated by TCRdb to between 2020 and 2021). Study-wide context: A few men and two women, aged 18 to 49 years, made up the cohort. For each donor, three plates each were used for CD4 naive and CD4 memory, two plates were used for CD8 naive, and one plate was used for CD8 memory. Blood TCR repertoires of a handful of healthy adults were deeply sequenced to estimate repertoire size and the extent of clonotype sharing between individuals. To increase sequencing depth and limit assay-specific biases, different laboratories used diverse techniques to prepare libraries and sequence TCR repertoires. Leukapheresis yielded between about 0.94 and 8.9 billion PBMCs per donor. Points the paper makes about the study in general: Incomplete sequencing was indicated by rarefaction of sorted-subset datasets, despite the large sequencing depth. Larger estimated clonotype richness was generally found for naive subsets than for memory subsets. Compared with non-shared clonotypes, clonotypes shared by all four sorted-subset donors had higher generation probabilities. Sampling was limited to blood, and TCR repertoires in tissue likely differ from TCR repertoires in blood. The genetic and exposure-history diversity represented was limited by the small number of donors. Pairwise subsampling indicated that sequencing depth was expected to affect the degree of clonotype sharing among donors. Roughly 5% of naive CD4, 3.5% of naive CD8, about 2.1% of memory CD4, and around 0.42% of memory CD8 clonotypes were shared across several donors.

Using the deep immunoSEQ assay, TCR CDR3 regions were amplified from genomic DNA by multiplex PCR. Extracted genomic DNA from each cell subset was spread evenly across all wells of several immunoSEQ 96-well plates, with each plate serving as a replicate. Each replicate PCR for sorted subsets received roughly 0.2 ug genomic DNA, equal to about 30,000 T cell genomes. Purified libraries were measured with a Qubit 3.0 fluorometer, size-checked on a Bioanalyzer 2100, and measured again with the KAPA Library Quantification kit. Every immunoSEQ 96-well plate was sequenced on a dedicated single-read 150-cycle Illumina NextSeq 550 flow cell. As for the authors' bioinformatics: Because the immunoSEQ output held only junctional sequences and lacked quality scores, the filtering could not match the filtering applied to full-length reads. Sequences were annotated with PyIR, a Python wrapper for IgBLAST v1.9, using IMGT germline references to assign V/J genes and CDR3. Reads were filtered out if the reads had weak V/J assignments (E-value above 1e-6), no CDR3, stop codons, out-of-frame junctions, or ambiguous translated residues. V3J clonotypes were defined as sequences sharing the same inferred V gene, J gene, and CDR3 amino acid sequence. To compute the percentage overlap between repertoires, the number of shared unique clonotypes was divided by the size of the smaller repertoire. Three approaches were used to assess repertoire richness: RTK rarefaction, the Chao1 estimator, and Recon v2.1 estimates of unobserved clonotypes. For all TCRbeta clonotypes obtained by the gDNA method from a handful of donors, generation probabilities were computed with OLGA. As stored in TCRdb, this immuneACCESS dataset retains in-frame rearrangements with V and J assigned. A fraction of the clones does not appear; measured against another copy, unresolved V genes explain less than half of the discrepancy, and the remainder lacks a known reason. The DNA was the basis for D and trimming; V, J and clone size are from that table. The sample table holds about 2.4 million clones, of which 93% were seen once. Jointly, the top ten make up 0.36% of the sample.

The germline V gene gives CDR1 as SGHNT and CDR2 as YENEEA. The CDR3 contains 17 residues, cysteine and phenylalanine counted. Solely the CDR3 DNA is kept, with 51 bases framed from the first base. Donors were healthy HIV-negative adults with no recently reported acute infections or vaccinations. Every donor was a Caucasian adult living in Nashville, Tennessee, USA. CD4+ T cells were enriched by magnetic negative selection, after which naive cells were positively selected on CD45RA and the negative fraction was taken as the memory subset. After blood collection by leukapheresis, PBMCs were isolated using Ficoll-Histopaque density gradient centrifugation and then cryopreserved in the vapor phase of liquid nitrogen. Analytical flow cytometry was used to check the purity and quantity of each magnetically sorted T cell population. Genomic DNA was isolated from each sorted fraction and quantified by UV absorbance on a Nanodrop 2000c.

Concerning this clone itself: This receptor's antigen is unknown. The junction departs from the called germline gene at one end, perhaps through a read error.

Sequencing was carried out using naive CD4+ T cells from PBMCs. Per the publication, the cell subset or site label means: CD45RA+ positively selected. The rearrangement combines TRBV11-3 with TRBJ2-1; the junction holds 8 bases that match TRBD2. This TCR was sampled from a man between 18 and 29 years old in good health. Some clones in this sample may be carry-over from other donors' samples. Here the CDR3 is given as CASSYRSAGALYNEQFF. The nucleotide sequence reads as follows: TGTGCCAGCAGCTATCGTTCAGCGGGAGCCTTGTACAATGAGCAATTCTTC.